Each of the 23 T cell receptor beta chains below was sequenced from the same sample in a study of sequential checkpoint blockade in melanoma. Treatment: randomized to nivolumab then ipilimumab (arm A) or the reverse (arm B). Sequencing was performed with immunoSEQ multiplex PCR; in TCRdb, only in-frame clones are kept and a portion is missing. The sample contains fewer than 50,000 clones, around nine tenths of which appear only once. Sequenced material: CD8+ T cells sorted from blood (inferred from file names), taken from a patient given nivolumab and ipilimumab in sequence. These receptor sequences come from a human donor with melanoma.

V gene TRBV27 combines with J gene TRBJ2-7; 8 positions match TRBD2. V lost 6 bases and J lost 13; bases outside the gene matches: 8. Germline V CDR1 and CDR2: MNHEY, SMNVEV (reference sequence). This CDR3 comprises 11 residues. The CDR3 nucleotides read TGTGCCAGCAGGTCGGGGGGGGAACAATACTTC. Amino acid sequence: CASRSGGEQYF.

The chain links TRBV29-1 to TRBJ2-1; possible D gene TRBD2, 5 bases. CDR1 SQVTM and CDR2 ANQGSEA come from the germline V gene. This CDR3 spans 11 amino acids. Trimming removed 8 bases from V and 9 bases from J, with 14 bases in between. The CDR3 reads CSPSGSGEQFF. CDR3 nucleotides: TGCAGCCCCTCGGGGAGCGGTGAGCAGTTCTTC.

This clone was detected only a few times. This chain uses TRBV19 with TRBJ2-1; D may be TRBD2 (6 bases). V was cut by 6 bases and J by 7 bases, with 10 bases left in between. The CDR3 extends over 12 amino acids. The V gene's germline CDR1 is LNHDA and CDR2 SQIVND (reference sequence). CDR3 protein: CASRLRGNEQFF. CDR3 DNA: TGTGCCAGTAGGCTTCGGGGGAATGAGCAGTTCTTC.

The genes are TRBV5-4 and TRBJ1-2; 8 nucleotides agree with TRBD1. CDR1 is SGHNT and CDR2 is YYREEE in the germline V gene (reference sequence). The junction had 10 bases not matched to a gene; V was cut back by 7 bases and J by 5 bases. The CDR3 loop spans 14 amino acids. The CDR3, as DNA: TGTGCCAGCCACCTCAGCCAGGGGGCTTATGGCTACACCTTC. This gives the protein CASHLSQGAYGYTF.

The CDR3 loop is CASRAQGGAYEQYF. The CDR3 bases are TGTGCCAGCAGGGCACAGGGGGGTGCCTACGAGCAGTACTTC. The chain recombines TRBV27 with TRBJ2-7; 8 bases map to TRBD1. CDR3 length: 14 residues. The junction had 6 bases not matched to a gene; V was cut back by 6 bases and J by 2 bases. Per the germline V gene, CDR1 is MNHEY and CDR2 is SMNVEV (reference sequence).

The V call is TRBV10-2, the J call TRBJ2-2; D is uncertain. This CDR3 contains 12 residues. CDR1 is WSHSY, CDR2 SAAADI, per germline. The ends were cut back, 2 bases at V and 6 bases at J, with 4 bases in the middle. This chain's CDR3 is CASSEGAGELFF. CDR3 nucleotide sequence: TGCGCCAGCAGTGAGGGAGCCGGGGAGCTGTTTTTT.

The chain recombines TRBV27 with TRBJ2-3; 8 bases map to TRBD1. V was pared by 2 bases and J by 3 bases, with 10 bases of the junction left unmatched. The CDR3 spans 17 residues. CDR1 and CDR2 (germline): MNHEY, SMNVEV (reference sequence). CDR3: CASSLASYRGITDTQYF. In DNA, the CDR3 is TGTGCCAGCAGTTTAGCATCGTACAGGGGGATAACAGATACGCAGTATTTT.

The J gene is TRBJ2-7, the V gene TRBV30; 8 bases match TRBD1. The V and J ends lost 2 bases and 2 bases, in that order; junction bases with no gene match: 2. Germline V lookup: CDR1 GTSNPN, CDR2 SVGIG (reference sequence). This CDR3 has 13 residues. CDR3 in DNA: TGTGCCTGGAGTTTGGACAGGGCCTACGAGCAGTACTTC. Amino acid sequence: CAWSLDRAYEQYF.

The rearrangement links TRBV28 to TRBJ2-5; the D gene is possibly TRBD1 (6 bases). V was pared by 6 bases and J by 0 bases, with 17 bases between. The CDR3 sequence is 16 residues long. Germline V gene data show CDR1 as MDHEN and CDR2 as SYDVKM. The CDR3 coding sequence is TGTGCCAGCAGACCTAGTAGGGGGACCTACCAAGAGACCCAGTACTTC. Protein product: CASRPSRGTYQETQYF.

The rearrangement joins TRBV28 to TRBJ1-5; D possibly corresponds to TRBD1 (5 bases). The V gene's germline CDR1 is MDHEN and CDR2 SYDVKM. The CDR3 sequence is 14 residues long. Trimming removed 5 bases at V and 0 bases at J, with 8 bases between. This CDR3 is CASSTGISNQPQHF. DNA for the CDR3: TGTGCCAGCAGTACAGGAATTAGCAATCAGCCCCAGCATTTT.

The chain links TRBV5-4 to TRBJ2-1; a weak D match, TRBD2 (7 bases). The CDR3 loop spans 15 amino acids. V was cut by 4 bases and J by 5 bases, with 16 bases left in between. CDR1 SGHNT and CDR2 YYREEE come from the germline V gene (reference sequence). CDR3 residues: CASSPPGGPHNEQFF. CDR3 nucleotide sequence: TGTGCCAGCAGCCCACCGGGGGGCCCCCACAATGAGCAGTTCTTC.

This rearrangement joins TRBV7-3 to TRBJ2-1; the match to TRBD2 covers 12 bases. The CDR3 is made up of 15 amino acids. Trimming at V came to 5 bases and at J to 6 bases, leaving 5 bases not matched to a gene. Germline CDR1 is SGHTA and CDR2 is FQGTGA. The CDR3 DNA sequence: TGTGCCAGCAGCCCCGGACTAGCGGGGTTCAATGAGCAGTTCTTC. It encodes CASSPGLAGFNEQFF.

This sequence joins TRBV9 and TRBJ2-1, with TRBD2 as a possible D gene (5 bases). The CDR3 is made up of 15 amino acids. The germline V gene has CDR1 SGDLS and CDR2 YYNGEE. V lost 1 base and J 3 bases, leaving 11 bases between the germline ends. The CDR3 DNA follows: TGTGCCAGCAGCGTACGTCGAGCGGACTACAATGAGCAGTTCTTC. Amino acids: CASSVRRADYNEQFF.

This clone was seen more than once but under ten times. In DNA form, the CDR3 reads TGTGCCAGTGAACAGAGCTACGAGCAGTACTTC. Translation gives CASEQSYEQYF. This sequence joins TRBV7-9 and TRBJ2-7; D call uncertain. CDR1 SEHNR and CDR2 FQNEAQ come from the germline V gene (reference sequence). The CDR3 length is 11 residues. The V and J ends lost 9 bases and 3 bases respectively, with 9 bases between them.

The chain combines TRBV7-9 with TRBJ2-3, with 8 bases that match TRBD1. Germline loops: CDR1 SEHNR, CDR2 FQNEAQ (reference sequence). The CDR3 sequence is 17 residues long. V dropped 4 bases and J dropped 2; count of bases not matched to a gene: 11. The CDR3 reads CASSSSSQGAATDTQYF. CDR3 sequence (DNA): TGTGCCAGCAGCTCTTCGTCTCAGGGGGCGGCCACAGATACGCAGTATTTT.

This chain joins TRBV7-3 and TRBJ2-3, with 10 bases matching TRBD2. This CDR3 is 15 amino acids long. J gave up 2 bases and V 5 bases, and 4 bases lay outside the gene matches. Germline V gene sequence: CDR1 SGHTA, CDR2 FQGTGA. The CDR3 DNA follows: TGTGCCAGCAGCACGGGACTAGCGAACACAGATACGCAGTATTTT. It codes for CASSTGLANTDTQYF.

There are many counts of this clone. J is TRBJ2-7 and V is TRBV5-4; 11 bases map to TRBD1. The CDR3 runs to 15 residues. Per germline, CDR1 SGHNT and CDR2 YYREEE (reference sequence). The ends lost 0 bases at V and 4 bases at J; junction bases unmatched: 3. The CDR3 reads CASSLGGTGGYEQYV. In nucleotides, the CDR3 is TGTGCCAGCAGCTTGGGTGGGACAGGGGGATACGAGCAGTACGTC.

V usage is TRBV27 and J usage is TRBJ1-1; TRBD1 matches 8 bases. The germline CDR1 and CDR2 sequences are MNHEY and SMNVEV (reference sequence). V lost 1 base to trimming and J lost 6 bases; unmatched junction nucleotides: 13. The CDR3 has 17 amino acids. CDR3 sequence: CASSLWGMGTGGAEAFF. In DNA form, the CDR3 reads TGTGCCAGCAGTTTATGGGGGATGGGGACAGGCGGGGCTGAAGCTTTCTTT.

This chain connects TRBV4-1 to TRBJ1-5, with D possibly being TRBD1 (6 bases). The CDR3 spans 17 residues. Germline CDR1 MGHRA, CDR2 YSYEKL. V was clipped by 0 bases and J by 3 bases, with 15 bases between them. The CDR3: CASSQDGGGVHNQPQHF. CDR3 DNA sequence: TGCGCCAGCAGCCAAGATGGGGGGGGCGTGCACAATCAGCCCCAGCATTTT.

This rearrangement joins TRBV27 to TRBJ2-5; a weak D match, TRBD1 (6 bases). There are 14 residues in the CDR3. From germline, CDR1 is MNHEY and CDR2 SMNVEV (reference sequence). The germline V and J ends were trimmed by 5 bases and 5 bases, with 15 bases remaining between them. The CDR3 region has the DNA TGTGCCAGCAGTCGACAGGTTGAGGCGGAGACCCAGTACTTC. Translation: CASSRQVEAETQYF.

CDR3 protein: CASSGRAWTGELFF. In DNA, the CDR3 is TGTGCCAGTAGTGGGCGGGCGTGGACCGGGGAGCTGTTTTTT. The chain is built from TRBV19 and TRBJ2-2; D is perhaps TRBD2 (5 bases). This CDR3 comprises 14 residues. Trimming shortened V by 5 bases and J by 5 bases, and 12 bases separated the two germline ends. Germline loops: CDR1 LNHDA, CDR2 SQIVND (reference sequence).

The chain has TRBV28 and TRBJ1-1; no clear D gene. V lost 6 bases to trimming and J lost 4 bases, with 9 bases between them. The CDR3 is 12 residues long. Germline values: CDR1 MDHEN, CDR2 SYDVKM. The CDR3 nucleotides read TGTGCCAGCAGCCCCTCCAGCACTGAAGCTTTCTTT. Amino acid sequence: CASSPSSTEAFF.

The V and J genes are TRBV6-6 and TRBJ2-2; weak D call: TRBD1 (5 bases). The CDR3 covers 15 residues. V was cut by 6 bases and J by 5 bases, with 16 bases left in between. Germline V gene sequence: CDR1 MNHNY, CDR2 SVGAGI (reference sequence). The CDR3 sequence: CASSPGPYRTGELFF. As DNA, the CDR3 is TGTGCCAGCAGCCCTGGCCCATACAGGACCGGGGAGCTGTTTTTT.